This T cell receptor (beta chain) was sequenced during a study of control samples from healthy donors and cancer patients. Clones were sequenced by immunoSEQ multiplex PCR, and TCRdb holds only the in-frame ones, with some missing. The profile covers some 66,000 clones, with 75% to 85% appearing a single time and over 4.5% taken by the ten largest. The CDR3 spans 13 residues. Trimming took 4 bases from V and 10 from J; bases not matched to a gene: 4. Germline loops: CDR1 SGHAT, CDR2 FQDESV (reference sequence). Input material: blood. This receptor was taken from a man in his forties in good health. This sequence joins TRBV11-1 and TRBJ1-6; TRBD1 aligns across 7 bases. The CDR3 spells CASSSQQGSPLHF. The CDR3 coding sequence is TGTGCCAGCAGCTCCCAACAGGGGTCACCCCTCCACTTT.